This T cell receptor beta chain was recovered during a study of blood T cell repertoires in COVID-19. Study context: Sites across the United States, Italy and Spain contributed samples from acute and convalescent COVID-19. From T cells, B-cell-depleted T cells, or PBMCs came the material, which was cDNA or gDNA.

V gave up 6 bases and J gave up 0 bases, with 6 bases separating them. Germline V CDR1 and CDR2: PRHDT, FYEKMQ (reference sequence). CDR3 length equals 13 residues. Original methodology: Reference gene primer amplification gave estimated nucleated cell counts. The protocol was immunoSEQ multiplex PCR, while the TCRdb copy is restricted to in-frame clones and leaves out a portion. The V and J calls and clone size come from that table; D and trimming were worked out from the DNA. Among about 190,000 clones listed, around 80% were seen once. The sequencing input was peripheral blood. The chain links TRBV13 to TRBJ1-3; D remains ambiguous. The sequence was obtained from a man aged 55 to 69 with acute or convalescent COVID-19. The CDR3 region is CASRQSSGNTIYF. As DNA, the CDR3 is TGTGCCAGCAGACAGAGCTCTGGAAACACCATATATTTT.